This section outlines one T cell receptor (beta chain) sequence together with its context. The antigen remains unidentified. This sample was included in a study of post-analysis software for immune sequencing data. V shed 4 bases, J shed 2 bases, and the junction held 9 bases outside the gene matches. CDR1 and CDR2 from the germline V gene are SGHRS and YFSETQ. CDR3 length: 15 residues. The TCR beta cDNA libraries carried unique molecular identifiers. Once roughly 1 to 10 million T cells were used, roughly 0.5 million cDNA molecules resulted. Using its own MiXCR run on the PCR reads, TCRdb lists one record per CDR3 protein. The sample consists of about 540,000 distinct CDR3 sequences, 30% to 40% of them appearing once. Study-wide results and caveats: Patients with multiple sclerosis recorded significantly lower normalized Chao1 diversity than controls, the study found. Controls showed lower frequencies than patients for a few TRBV segments, and TRBV5-6, TRBV5-1 and TRBV20-1 were among these.

The sequencing sample was made of blood. The sequence derives from a girl aged 2-17 years with multiple sclerosis. The chain carries TRBV5-1 and TRBJ2-7, with TRBD1 identical over 7 bases. The CDR3 DNA reads TGCGCCAGCAGCCCGGACGGGACAGCAGCCTACGAGCAGTACTTC. The encoded protein is CASSPDGTAAYEQYF.